This T cell receptor (beta chain) is drawn from a study of identifying expanded T cells in peripheral blood. The V gene's germline CDR1 is MNHNS and CDR2 SASEGT. V was shortened by 2 bases and J by 3 bases, with 14 bases between the two germline ends. The CDR3 length is 15 residues. General study results and limits: Across healthy donors, higher total template counts meant significantly greater approximately 2-week count variance.

The assay was immunoSEQ multiplex PCR, and TCRdb's table has in-frame clones only and misses some. In the table there are 100,000 to 150,000 clones, roughly 80% of which are singletons. Turning to this clone: The antigen remains unidentified.

Collection occurred without any documented infections or immune events in donors. Sequenced sample: blood. The sequence came from a person aged 18 to 70 in good health. This chain connects TRBV6-1 to TRBJ2-7, with a tentative D call TRBD2 (5 bases). CDR3 sequence reads: CASSENPSEGYEQYF. CDR3 DNA sequence: TGTGCCAGCAGTGAAAACCCCAGCGAGGGCTACGAGCAGTACTTC.